These 13 T cell receptor beta chains originate from one sample sequenced in a study of beta chain features in type 1 diabetes. The investigators reverse transcribed all of the isolated RNA, so they sequenced expressed TCRB transcripts. Some clones are missing from TCRdb's copy, which holds only in-frame ones; the method was immunoSEQ multiplex PCR. The sample contains some 330,000 clones, approximately 11% of which appear only once. The sequenced sample was naive CD4+ T cells from blood. The receptor source for this set is a woman in her thirties in good health.

A note on this clone: The identical CDR3 is also encoded by other nucleotide sequences in the sample. V is TRBV30 and J is TRBJ2-7; D gene unclear. The germline V gene has CDR1 GTSNPN and CDR2 SVGIG (reference sequence). The CDR3 spans 12 residues. Trimming left V 1 base short and J 2 bases short, with 6 bases between. CDR3 sequence (DNA): TGTGCCTGGAGTGGATCGGCCTACGAGCAGTACTTC. Protein sequence: CAWSGSAYEQYF.

This clone was observed a single time. The gene calls are TRBV4-1 and TRBJ2-5; TRBD1 matches 7 bases. Trimming removed 0 bases from V and 5 bases from J; junction bases left unmatched: 9. The germline CDR1 and CDR2 sequences are MGHRA and YSYEKL. CDR3 length: 16 residues. The CDR3, as DNA: TGCGCCAGCAGCCAAGATACTCTTAAGGGGGCTGAGACCCAGTACTTC. This gives the protein CASSQDTLKGAETQYF.

The sample holds a few counts of this clone. This chain links TRBV19 with TRBJ1-5, with 7 bases that match TRBD1. Germline CDR1 and CDR2: LNHDA and SQIVND (reference sequence). Germline trimming cut 6 bases from V and 1 base from J; bases unmatched to any gene: 0. This CDR3 contains 13 residues. CDR3 coding DNA: TGTGCCAGTAGGGGACAGAGCAATCAGCCCCAGCATTTT. Its protein product is CASRGQSNQPQHF.

The V and J genes are TRBV2 and TRBJ2-7; TRBD1 matches 7 bases. V dropped 6 bases and J dropped 3; count of bases not matched to a gene: 14. In germline, CDR1 is SNHLY, CDR2 FYNNEI. The CDR3 length is 16 residues. CDR3 sequence reads: CASSVGWDTGVYEQYF. Written as DNA, the CDR3 is TGTGCCAGCAGCGTAGGATGGGATACAGGGGTCTACGAGCAGTACTTC.

This clone was detected only a few times. The rearrangement uses TRBV5-4 and TRBJ1-2; D uncertain. The ends were cut back, 4 bases at V and 3 bases at J, with 19 bases in the middle. CDR1 and CDR2 from the germline V gene are SGHNT and YYREEE (reference sequence). The CDR3 runs 16 residues. CDR3 protein: CASSQEGQIGYYGYTF. The CDR3 DNA reads TGTGCCAGCAGCCAGGAGGGCCAAATCGGCTACTATGGCTACACCTTC.

This clone came up a few times. The chain has TRBV6-5 and TRBJ1-5, with no clear D. Germline V CDR1 and CDR2: MNHEY, SVGAGI. The CDR3 totals 13 residues. With 4 bases removed from V and 8 bases from J, the gap between germline ends came to 12 bases. CDR3 coding DNA: TGTGCCAGCAGTTGGGCCGGCGGGGAGCCCCAGCATTTT. It codes for CASSWAGGEPQHF.

In its sample, this clone was seen a few times. The genes are TRBV7-2 and TRBJ2-1; 7 nucleotides agree with TRBD1. The CDR3 totals 14 residues. J was trimmed by 1 base and V by 8 bases; bases with no gene match: 5. Germline CDR1 reads SGHTA; CDR2 reads FQGNSA. The CDR3 is CASARQGSYNEQFF. The DNA for the CDR3 is TGTGCCAGCGCGAGACAGGGATCCTACAATGAGCAGTTCTTC.

This clone was seen more than once but under ten times. The J gene is TRBJ2-2, the V gene TRBV5-4; 9 bases align to TRBD1. Trimming removed 4 bases from V and 4 bases from J; junction bases left unmatched: 8. The CDR3 spans 16 residues. CDR1 SGHNT and CDR2 YYREEE come from the germline V gene (reference sequence). The CDR3 bases are TGTGCCAGCAGCCAACCGGGACAGGGAATCACCGGGGAGCTGTTTTTT. Protein: CASSQPGQGITGELFF.

V usage is TRBV7-9 and J usage is TRBJ2-5, with 10 bases matching TRBD2. Germline CDR1 is SEHNR and CDR2 is FQNEAQ (reference sequence). Trimming at V came to 5 bases and at J to 3 bases, leaving 9 bases not matched to a gene. The CDR3 contains 16 residues. CDR3 sequence (DNA): TGTGCCAGCAGCCTGGGGACTAGCGCTGAAAAAGAGACCCAGTACTTC. This sequence encodes CASSLGTSAEKETQYF. Combining the CDR3 with reference TRBV7-9 and TRBJ2-5 gives the whole variable domain DTGVSQNPRHKITKRGQNVTFRCDPISEHNRLYWYRQTLGQGPEFLTYFQNEAQLEKSRLLSDRFSAERPKGSFSTLEIQRTEQGDSAMYLCASSLGTSAEKETQYFGPGTRLLVL.

The chain employs TRBV28 and TRBJ2-7, with D maybe TRBD1 (6 bases). Trimming stripped 7 bases from V and 2 bases from J, with 18 bases between. Germline V gene lookup returns CDR1 MDHEN and CDR2 SYDVKM. The length of the CDR3 is 15 residues. CDR3 residues: CASNDQGRLTYEQYF. As DNA, the CDR3 is TGTGCCAGCAACGACCAGGGGCGTCTCACCTACGAGCAGTACTTC.

The rearrangement joins TRBV29-1 to TRBJ2-7; possibly TRBD2 for D (5 bases). With 5 bases removed from V and 2 bases from J, the gap between germline ends came to 13 bases. The CDR3 sequence is 13 residues long. Germline lookup yields CDR1 SQVTM and CDR2 ANQGSEA. Here the CDR3 DNA reads TGCAGCGTTAGTCGGGGTTGGACCTACGAGCAGTACTTC. Its translation is CSVSRGWTYEQYF.

The V and J genes are TRBV11-2 and TRBJ2-1; D is undetermined. Germline assignment: CDR1 SGHAT and CDR2 FQNNGV. Trimming took off 1 base at V and 0 bases at J, with 13 bases between the two ends. CDR3 length: 17 amino acids. CDR3 protein: CASSLAGPPISYNEQFF. In DNA form, the CDR3 reads TGTGCCAGCAGCTTAGCTGGCCCGCCGATCTCCTACAATGAGCAGTTCTTC.

This clone was detected only a few times. This chain joins TRBV28 and TRBJ2-7; D is unresolved. The CDR3 runs to 12 residues. V was cut by 6 bases and J by 6 bases, with 12 bases left in between. Looked up from germline, CDR1 is MDHEN and CDR2 is SYDVKM. CDR3 sequence reads: CASSPKAAEQYF. CDR3 sequence (DNA): TGTGCCAGCAGCCCAAAAGCTGCCGAGCAGTACTTC.